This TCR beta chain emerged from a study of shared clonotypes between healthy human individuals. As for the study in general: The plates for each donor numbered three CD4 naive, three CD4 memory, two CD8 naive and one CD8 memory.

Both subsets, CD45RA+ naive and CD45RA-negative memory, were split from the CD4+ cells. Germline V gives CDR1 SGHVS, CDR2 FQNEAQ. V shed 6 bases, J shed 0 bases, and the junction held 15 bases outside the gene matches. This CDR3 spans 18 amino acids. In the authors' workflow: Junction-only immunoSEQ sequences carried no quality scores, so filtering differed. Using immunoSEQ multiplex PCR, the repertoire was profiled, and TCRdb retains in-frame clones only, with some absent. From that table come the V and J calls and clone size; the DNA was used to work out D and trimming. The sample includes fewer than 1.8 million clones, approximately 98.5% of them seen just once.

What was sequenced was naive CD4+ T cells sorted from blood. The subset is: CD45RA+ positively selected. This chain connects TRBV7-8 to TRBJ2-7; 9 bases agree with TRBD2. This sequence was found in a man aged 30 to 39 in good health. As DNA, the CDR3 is TGTGCCAGCAGGGGTACGGTAGCGGGAGCAGTATTCTCCTACGAGCAGTACTTC. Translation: CASRGTVAGAVFSYEQYF.